A single T cell receptor beta chain is shown here with its context. Antigen unknown. The data belong to a study of T cells in Graves' hyperthyroidism and ophthalmopathy. General observations from the study: Among thyroid clonotypes expanded above 0.001, most also appeared in blood. Median prediction lead before ophthalmopathy onset was 5 to 7.5 months with the model.

V lost 4 bases and J lost 0; bases outside the gene matches: 13. This CDR3 comprises 19 residues. Germline values: CDR1 SQVTM, CDR2 ANQGSEA. RNA transcripts yielded amplified TCR beta CDR3 regions. An initial round of RT-PCR targeting the TCR CDR3 relied on the HTBI primer set. Using its own MiXCR run on the multiplex PCR reads, TCRdb lists one record per CDR3 protein. Among 750,000 to 900,000 distinct CDR3 sequences, over 35% were seen once, and the ten largest hold roughly 8.3%. The genes are TRBV29-1 and TRBJ2-6; 9 bases are shared with TRBD1. Sequencing used blood. This sequence was found in a man aged 18-30 years with Graves' hyperthyroidism. The CDR3 coding sequence is TGCAGCGTTGTCCTCGACAGGGGGGTCATGTCCTCTGGGGCCAACGTCCTGACTTTC. Its translation: CSVVLDRGVMSSGANVLTF.